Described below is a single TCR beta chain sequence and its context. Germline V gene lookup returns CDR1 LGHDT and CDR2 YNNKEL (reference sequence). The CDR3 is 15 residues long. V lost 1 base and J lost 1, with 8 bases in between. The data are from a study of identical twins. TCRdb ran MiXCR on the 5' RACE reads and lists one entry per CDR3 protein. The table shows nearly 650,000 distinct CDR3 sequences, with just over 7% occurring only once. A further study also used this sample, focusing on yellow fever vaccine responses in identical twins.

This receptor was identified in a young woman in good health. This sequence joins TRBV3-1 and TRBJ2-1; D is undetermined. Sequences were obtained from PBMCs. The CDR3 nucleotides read TGTGCCAGCAGCCAAGTCCGGCCTTCCTACAATGAGCAGTTCTTC. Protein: CASSQVRPSYNEQFF.